Below, 9 T cell receptor beta chains from the same sample are listed, as sequenced in a study of T cells in Graves' hyperthyroidism and ophthalmopathy. Using RNA transcripts as the source, TCR beta CDR3 regions were amplified. First-round RT-PCR with HTBI primers amplified the TCR CDR3 region. Each CDR3 protein gets one entry after TCRdb re-called the multiplex PCR reads with MiXCR. The profile shows 650,000 to 700,000 distinct CDR3 sequences, roughly 17% of them singletons. The sample was blood. The receptors shown here come from a man aged 45-65 years with Graves' hyperthyroidism.

The chain has TRBV25-1 and TRBJ1-2; D possibly corresponds to TRBD1 (5 bases). CDR1 and CDR2 from the germline V gene are MGHDK and SYGVNS. The length of the CDR3 is 14 residues. Trimming removed 1 base at V and 5 bases at J, with 11 bases between. For the CDR3, the DNA is TGTGCCAGCAGTGAATCCGGACAACGTTATGGCTACACCTTC. Translating gives CASSESGQRYGYTF.

The table lists this clonotype with many counts. The chain is built from TRBV28 and TRBJ2-2; D not certain. Between the trimmed V and J ends, which lost 3 bases and 5 bases, there was a span of 10 bases. Germline assignment: CDR1 MDHEN and CDR2 SYDVKM. CDR3 length: 14 residues. The CDR3 region is CASSFRLGTGELFF. The CDR3 DNA sequence: TGTGCCAGCAGTTTCCGGTTGGGAACCGGGGAGCTGTTTTTT.

This clonotype has more than one count but fewer than ten. CDR3: CAWSVSGTALRQFF. The DNA for the CDR3 is TGTGCCTGGAGTGTATCAGGTACTGCCCTGAGGCAGTTCTTC. The chain links TRBV30 to TRBJ2-1, with no clear D. The germline V gene encodes CDR1 GTSNPN and CDR2 SVGIG (reference sequence). With 0 bases removed from V and 12 bases from J, the gap between germline ends came to 18 bases. This CDR3 is 14 amino acids long.

In its sample, this clonotype was seen many times. V usage is TRBV28 and J usage is TRBJ2-5; 9 bases line up with TRBD2. Germline assignment: CDR1 MDHEN and CDR2 SYDVKM. CDR3 size: 18 residues. V shed 4 bases and J 5 bases; nucleotides not matched to a gene: 17. The CDR3 sequence: CASSSPRGGRGTSETQYF. The CDR3 region has the DNA TGTGCCAGCAGTTCTCCCAGGGGCGGGAGGGGGACATCGGAGACCCAGTACTTC.

The sample holds a few counts of this clonotype. The rearrangement joins TRBV4-1 to TRBJ1-1; no clear D. The germline V gene encodes CDR1 MGHRA and CDR2 YSYEKL. The CDR3 runs to 13 residues. The V and J ends lost 3 bases and 3 bases respectively, with 8 bases between them. This CDR3 is CASSQREYTEAFF. CDR3 in DNA: TGCGCCAGCAGCCAGAGAGAGTACACTGAAGCTTTCTTT.

In its sample, this clonotype was seen many times. The chain has TRBV6-1 and TRBJ1-1; a weak D match, TRBD1 (6 bases). The germline V gene encodes CDR1 MNHNS and CDR2 SASEGT. This CDR3 comprises 14 residues. Trimming cost V 7 bases and J 1 base, with 13 bases left between them. CDR3 protein: CASNREWTNTEAFF. Here the CDR3 DNA reads TGTGCCAGCAACAGGGAGTGGACGAACACTGAAGCTTTCTTT.

This clonotype was detected many times. The CDR3 DNA is TGTGCCAGCTCACCATGGGGCGGCACTGAAGCTTTCTTT. This codes for CASSPWGGTEAFF. The chain employs TRBV18 and TRBJ1-1, with D possibly TRBD1 on 5 matching bases. The CDR3 consists of 13 residues. Germline values: CDR1 KGHSH, CDR2 LQKENI. The V end was cut by 2 bases, the J end by 4 bases, with 8 bases between.

This clonotype has ten or more counts. This rearrangement joins TRBV7-9 to TRBJ2-1; 10 bases are shared with TRBD2. Trimming removed 5 bases from V and 1 base from J; junction bases left unmatched: 5. Germline assignment: CDR1 SEHNR and CDR2 FQNEAQ (reference sequence). The CDR3 is 16 amino acids. CDR3 amino acids: CASSHASGRSYNEQFF. In DNA form, the CDR3 reads TGTGCCAGCAGCCATGCTAGCGGGAGATCCTACAATGAGCAGTTCTTC.

The chain recombines TRBV2 with TRBJ2-2; 10 positions agree with TRBD2. CDR1 is SNHLY and CDR2 is FYNNEI in the germline V gene. V lost 6 bases to trimming and J lost 1 base; unmatched junction nucleotides: 5. This CDR3 spans 16 amino acids. CDR3 sequence: CASSVLAGRNTGELFF. The CDR3 DNA reads as TGTGCCAGCAGCGTACTAGCGGGACGGAACACCGGGGAGCTGTTTTTT.